This T cell receptor (beta chain) originates from a study of CD8 T cells in ankylosing spondylitis. V shed 2 bases and J shed 8 bases, with 6 bases lying between them. CDR3 length: 11 amino acids. Making the TCR beta libraries involved quantitative 5'-RACE with molecular barcodes. MiXCR, applied by TCRdb to the 5' RACE reads, yields one record per CDR3 protein. The sample includes roughly 700,000 distinct CDR3 sequences, around 19% of them seen just once. Study-level results: Within ankylosing spondylitis blood, a TCR beta motif made up of fewer than ten highly homologous variants appeared to be characteristic.

This clonotype was seen ten or more times. Its specificity is not known. Sample: blood, either unsorted or a sorted T cell fraction (not recorded which). The rearrangement links TRBV12-3 or TRBV12-4 to TRBJ1-1, with D hard to call. The TCR originated in a male donor with ankylosing spondylitis. The CDR3 DNA follows: TGTGCCAGCAGTTTATTGGGGGAAGCTTTCTTT. Residues: CASSLLGEAFF.